This entry features one T cell receptor (beta chain) sequence. This entry belongs to a study of identical twins. Template switching (which added a universal primer site) was used, and cDNA carried unique molecular identifiers. TCRdb processed the 5' RACE reads anew with MiXCR; each CDR3 protein has one entry. Of 450,000 to 500,000 distinct CDR3 sequences listed, around 15% are singletons. CDR3 length: 16 amino acids. V was clipped by 3 bases and J by 3 bases; unmatched bases: 2. Germline CDR1 LNHNV, CDR2 YYDKDF (reference sequence). The sample also formed part of further work on yellow fever vaccine responses in identical twins.

The sequenced sample was CD4+ T cells sorted from blood. The chain recombines TRBV15 with TRBJ2-1; 13 positions match TRBD2. The TCR comes from a woman aged 18-29 years in good health. The CDR3 here is CATSRGLAGNYNEQFF. Here the CDR3 DNA reads TGTGCCACCAGCAGGGGACTAGCGGGGAACTACAATGAGCAGTTCTTC.